This T cell receptor beta chain was recorded in a study of shared clonotypes between healthy human individuals. Details on this clone: Its antigen remains unidentified.

It was CD45RO-negative cells, positively selected for CCR7, that made up naive CD8 cells, with terminally differentiated effector memory CD45RA+ cells excluded. Samples underwent the assay at deep level. This table comes from immunoSEQ multiplex PCR, and its TCRdb copy is limited to in-frame clones, with some not included. The sample has about 590,000 clones, over 95% seen once. Study-level points and caveats: A limitation of the genetic and exposure-history diversity represented arose from few donors. Of the naive CD4 clonotypes, approximately 5% were shared across a handful of donors. The study generally estimated greater richness for naive than memory subsets.

Sequenced material: naive CD8+ T cells sorted from blood. This receptor was identified in a woman in her twenties or thirties in good health.

CDR3 nucleotide sequence: TGTGCCAGCAGCTTAGAGGTGATCTCTGGAAACACCATATATTTT. Translating it yields CASSLEVISGNTIYF. The chain recombines TRBV11-2 with TRBJ1-3, with D unclear. The CDR3 length is 15 residues. Per the germline V gene, CDR1 is SGHAT and CDR2 is FQNNGV. V was cut by 0 bases and J by 0 bases, with 6 bases left in between.